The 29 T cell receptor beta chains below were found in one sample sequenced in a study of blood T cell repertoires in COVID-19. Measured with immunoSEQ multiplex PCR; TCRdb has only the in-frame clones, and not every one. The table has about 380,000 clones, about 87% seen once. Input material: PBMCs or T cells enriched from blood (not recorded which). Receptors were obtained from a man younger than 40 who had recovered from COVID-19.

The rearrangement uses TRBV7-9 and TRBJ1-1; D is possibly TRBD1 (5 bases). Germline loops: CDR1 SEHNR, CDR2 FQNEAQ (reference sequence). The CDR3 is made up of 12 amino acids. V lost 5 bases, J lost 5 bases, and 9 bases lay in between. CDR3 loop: CASSHGGTEAFF. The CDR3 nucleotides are TGTGCCAGCAGCCACGGGGGGACTGAAGCTTTCTTT.

The CDR3 loop is CASSESFKRASYEQYF. The CDR3 DNA is TGCGCCAGCAGTGAGTCGTTCAAGCGGGCCTCCTACGAGCAGTACTTC. This chain uses TRBV10-2 with TRBJ2-7, with a possible D match to TRBD2 (6 bases). The CDR3 contains 16 residues. With 0 bases removed from V and 0 bases from J, the gap between germline ends came to 12 bases. Germline V gene data show CDR1 as WSHSY and CDR2 as SAAADI.

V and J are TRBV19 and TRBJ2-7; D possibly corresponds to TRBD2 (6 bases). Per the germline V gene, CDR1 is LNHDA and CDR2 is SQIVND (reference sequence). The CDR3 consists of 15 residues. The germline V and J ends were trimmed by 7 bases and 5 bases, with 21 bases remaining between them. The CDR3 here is CASTHKGGREHEQYF. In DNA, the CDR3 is TGTGCCAGTACCCATAAGGGAGGCAGGGAGCACGAGCAGTACTTC.

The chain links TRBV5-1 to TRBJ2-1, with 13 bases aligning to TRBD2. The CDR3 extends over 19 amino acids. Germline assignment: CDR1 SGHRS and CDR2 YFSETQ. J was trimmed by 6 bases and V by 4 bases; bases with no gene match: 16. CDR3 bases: TGCGCCAGCAGCAACGGACTAGCGGGGGTACGGGCAAATGTCAATGAGCAGTTCTTC. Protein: CASSNGLAGVRANVNEQFF.

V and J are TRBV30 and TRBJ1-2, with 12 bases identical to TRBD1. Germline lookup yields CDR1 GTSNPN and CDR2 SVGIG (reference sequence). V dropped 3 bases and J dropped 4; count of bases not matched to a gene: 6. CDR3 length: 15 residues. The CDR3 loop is CAWRPGDRGPYGYTF. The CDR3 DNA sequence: TGTGCCTGGAGACCTGGGGACAGGGGGCCCTATGGCTACACCTTC.

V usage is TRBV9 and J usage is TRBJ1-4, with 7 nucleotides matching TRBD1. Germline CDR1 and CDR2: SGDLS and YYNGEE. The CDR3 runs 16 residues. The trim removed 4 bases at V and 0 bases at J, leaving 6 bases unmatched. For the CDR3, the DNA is TGTGCCAGCAGCATAAGCCAGGGGGCAACTAATGAAAAACTGTTTTTT. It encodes CASSISQGATNEKLFF.

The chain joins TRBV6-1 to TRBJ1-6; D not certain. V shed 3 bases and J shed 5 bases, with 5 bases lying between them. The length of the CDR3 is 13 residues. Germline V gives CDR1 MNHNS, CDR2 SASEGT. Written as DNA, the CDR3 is TGTGCCAGCAGTGACGTCGATAATTCACCCCTCCACTTT. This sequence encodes CASSDVDNSPLHF.

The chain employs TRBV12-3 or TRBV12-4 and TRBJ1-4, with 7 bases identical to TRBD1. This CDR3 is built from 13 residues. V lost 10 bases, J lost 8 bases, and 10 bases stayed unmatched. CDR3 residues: CAIRGAGGEKLFF. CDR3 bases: TGTGCCATCAGGGGGGCGGGAGGAGAAAAACTGTTTTTT.

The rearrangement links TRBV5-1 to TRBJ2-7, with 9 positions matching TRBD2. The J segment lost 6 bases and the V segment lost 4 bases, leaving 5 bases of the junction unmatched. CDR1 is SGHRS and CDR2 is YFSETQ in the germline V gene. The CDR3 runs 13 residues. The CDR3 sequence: CASSKGLALEQYF. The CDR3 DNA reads TGCGCCAGCAGCAAGGGACTAGCTCTCGAGCAGTACTTC. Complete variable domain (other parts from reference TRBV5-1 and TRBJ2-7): KAGVTQTPRYLIKTRGQQVTLSCSPISGHRSVSWYQQTPGQGLQFLFEYFSETQRNKGNFPGRFSGRQFSNSRSEMNVSTLELGDSALYLCASSKGLALEQYFGPGTRLTVT.

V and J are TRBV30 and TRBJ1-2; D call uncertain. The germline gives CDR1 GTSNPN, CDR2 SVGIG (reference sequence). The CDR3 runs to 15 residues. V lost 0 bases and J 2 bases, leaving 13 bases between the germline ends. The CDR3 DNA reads TGTGCCTGGAGTGTTGCCGACACACTGAACTATGGCTACACCTTC. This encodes CAWSVADTLNYGYTF.

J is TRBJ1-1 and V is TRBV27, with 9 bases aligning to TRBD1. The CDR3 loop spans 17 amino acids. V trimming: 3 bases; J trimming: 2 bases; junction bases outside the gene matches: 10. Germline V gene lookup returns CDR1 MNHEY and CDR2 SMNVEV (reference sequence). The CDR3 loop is CASSLMDRGRGNTEAFF. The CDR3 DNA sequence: TGTGCCAGCAGTTTGATGGACAGGGGCAGAGGTAACACTGAAGCTTTCTTT.

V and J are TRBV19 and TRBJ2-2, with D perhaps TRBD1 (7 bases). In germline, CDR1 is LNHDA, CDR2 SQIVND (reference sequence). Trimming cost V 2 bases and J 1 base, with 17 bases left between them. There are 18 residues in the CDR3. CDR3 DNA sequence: TGTGCCAGTAGTATACAGGGGGGCTTCAGACTGAACACCGGGGAGCTGTTTTTT. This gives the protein CASSIQGGFRLNTGELFF.

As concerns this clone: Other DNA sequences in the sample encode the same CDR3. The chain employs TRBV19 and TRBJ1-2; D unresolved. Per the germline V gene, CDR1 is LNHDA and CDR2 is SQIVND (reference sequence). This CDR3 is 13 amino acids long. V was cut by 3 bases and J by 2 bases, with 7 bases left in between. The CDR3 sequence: CASSIGLNYGYTF. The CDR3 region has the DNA TGTGCCAGTAGTATCGGGTTAAACTATGGCTACACCTTC.

CDR3 sequence reads: CASSPYRNLRDGYTF. The CDR3 nucleotides are TGTGCCAGCAGCCCATACAGGAACCTTCGGGATGGCTACACCTTC. J is TRBJ1-2 and V is TRBV7-8; possibly TRBD1 for D (5 bases). CDR3 length equals 15 residues. Germline CDR1 and CDR2: SGHVS and FQNEAQ. V shed 5 bases and J shed 6 bases, with 19 bases lying between them.

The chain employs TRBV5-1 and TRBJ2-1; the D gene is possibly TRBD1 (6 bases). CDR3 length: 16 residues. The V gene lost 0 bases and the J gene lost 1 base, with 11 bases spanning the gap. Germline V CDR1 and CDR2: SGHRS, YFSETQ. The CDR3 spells CASSLAGDGSYNEQFF. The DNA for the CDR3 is TGCGCCAGCAGCTTGGCAGGGGATGGTTCCTACAATGAGCAGTTCTTC. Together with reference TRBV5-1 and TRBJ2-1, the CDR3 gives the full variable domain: KAGVTQTPRYLIKTRGQQVTLSCSPISGHRSVSWYQQTPGQGLQFLFEYFSETQRNKGNFPGRFSGRQFSNSRSEMNVSTLELGDSALYLCASSLAGDGSYNEQFFGPGTRLTVL.

Here the CDR3 DNA reads TGTGCCAGTAGTACGGACAGGGGGGAGTATGGCTACACCTTC. Amino acid sequence: CASSTDRGEYGYTF. The rearrangement joins TRBV19 to TRBJ1-2; TRBD1 agrees at 10 bases. The CDR3 loop spans 14 amino acids. The J segment lost 5 bases and the V segment lost 4 bases, leaving 4 bases of the junction unmatched. Germline V gene sequence: CDR1 LNHDA, CDR2 SQIVND (reference sequence).

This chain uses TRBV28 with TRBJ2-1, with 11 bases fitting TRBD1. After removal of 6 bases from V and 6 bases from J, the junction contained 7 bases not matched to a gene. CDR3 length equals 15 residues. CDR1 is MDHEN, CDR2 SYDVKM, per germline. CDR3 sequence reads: CASRSGTGGSNEQFF. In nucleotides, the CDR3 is TGTGCCAGCAGGTCCGGGACAGGGGGTTCCAATGAGCAGTTCTTC. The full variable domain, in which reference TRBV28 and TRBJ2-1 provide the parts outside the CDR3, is DVKVTQSSRYLVKRTGEKVFLECVQDMDHENMFWYRQDPGLGLRLIYFSYDVKMKEKGDIPEGYSVSREKKERFSLILESASTNQTSMYLCASRSGTGGSNEQFFGPGTRLTVL.

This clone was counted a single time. The CDR3 loop reads CATSDASTSPLSYNEQFF. CDR3 nucleotides: TGTGCCACCAGTGATGCCTCAACTAGCCCCCTCTCCTACAATGAGCAGTTCTTC. The gene calls are TRBV24-1 and TRBJ2-1, with a weak D call TRBD2 (6 bases). V lost 3 bases to trimming and J lost 0 bases, with 17 bases between them. CDR3 length: 18 residues. CDR1 and CDR2 (germline): KGHDR, SFDVKD.

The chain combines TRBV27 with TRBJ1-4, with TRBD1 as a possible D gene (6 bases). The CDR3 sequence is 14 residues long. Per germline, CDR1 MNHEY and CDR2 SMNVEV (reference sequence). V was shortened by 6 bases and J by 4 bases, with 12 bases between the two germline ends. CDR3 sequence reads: CASRRGSFNEKLFF. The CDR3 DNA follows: TGTGCCAGCAGGAGGGGGAGTTTTAATGAAAAACTGTTTTTT.

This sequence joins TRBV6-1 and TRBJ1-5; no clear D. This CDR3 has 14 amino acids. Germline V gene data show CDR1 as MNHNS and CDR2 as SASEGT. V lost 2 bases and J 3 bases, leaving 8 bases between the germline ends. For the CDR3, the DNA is TGTGCCAGCAGTGAATTCGGAGACAATCAGCCCCAGCATTTT. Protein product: CASSEFGDNQPQHF.

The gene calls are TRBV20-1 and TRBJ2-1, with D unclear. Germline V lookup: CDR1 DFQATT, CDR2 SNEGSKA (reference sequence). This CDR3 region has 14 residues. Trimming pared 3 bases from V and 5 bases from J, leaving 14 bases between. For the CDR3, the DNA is TGCAGTGCTAGTATCCAGCGTGGCCACAATGAGCAGTTCTTC. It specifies CSASIQRGHNEQFF.

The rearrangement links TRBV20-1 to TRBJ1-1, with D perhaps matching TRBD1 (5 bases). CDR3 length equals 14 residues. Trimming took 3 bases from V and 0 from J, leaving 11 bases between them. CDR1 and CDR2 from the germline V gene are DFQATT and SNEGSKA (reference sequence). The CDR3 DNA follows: TGCAGTGCTAGTAGTCAGGGAATGAACACTGAAGCTTTCTTT. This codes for CSASSQGMNTEAFF.

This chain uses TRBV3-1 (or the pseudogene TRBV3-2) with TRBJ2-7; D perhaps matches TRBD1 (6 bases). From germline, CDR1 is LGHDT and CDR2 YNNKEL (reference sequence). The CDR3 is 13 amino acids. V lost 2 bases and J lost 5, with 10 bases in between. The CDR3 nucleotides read TGTGCCAGCAGCCAATTCAGGGGAAACGAGCAGTACTTC. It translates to CASSQFRGNEQYF.

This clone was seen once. The CDR3 coding sequence is TGCGCCAGCAGCCAAGATCCCGGGTCCTATGGCTACACCTTC. It translates to CASSQDPGSYGYTF. This chain links TRBV4-1 with TRBJ1-2; no firm D call. Germline CDR1 and CDR2: MGHRA and YSYEKL. There are 14 residues in the CDR3. The V and J ends lost 0 bases and 4 bases respectively, with 9 bases between them.

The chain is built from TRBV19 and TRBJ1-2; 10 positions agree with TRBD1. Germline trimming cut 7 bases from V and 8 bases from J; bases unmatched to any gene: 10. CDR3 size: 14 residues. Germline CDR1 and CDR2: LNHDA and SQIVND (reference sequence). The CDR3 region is CASTSRDRGWGYTF. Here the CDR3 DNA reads TGTGCCAGTACCAGCCGGGACAGGGGCTGGGGCTACACCTTC.

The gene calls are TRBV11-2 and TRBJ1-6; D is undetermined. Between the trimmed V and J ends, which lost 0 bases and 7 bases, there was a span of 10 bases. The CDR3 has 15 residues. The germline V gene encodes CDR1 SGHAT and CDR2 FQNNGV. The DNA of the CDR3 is TGTGCCAGCAGCTTAGATAGTGGGCTGAATTCACCCCTCCACTTT. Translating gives CASSLDSGLNSPLHF.

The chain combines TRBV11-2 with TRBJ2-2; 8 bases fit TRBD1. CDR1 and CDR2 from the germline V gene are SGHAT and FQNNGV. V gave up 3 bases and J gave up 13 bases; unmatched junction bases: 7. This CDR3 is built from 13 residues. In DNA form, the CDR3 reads TGTGCCAGCAGCTTCGGACAGGGAAGGGGGCTGTTTTTT. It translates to CASSFGQGRGLFF. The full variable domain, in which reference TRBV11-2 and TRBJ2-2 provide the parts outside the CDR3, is EAGVAQSPRYKIIEKRQSVAFWCNPISGHATLYWYQQILGQGPKLLIQFQNNGVVDDSQLPKDRFSAERLKGVDSTLKIQPAKLEDSAVYLCASSFGQGRGLFFGEGSRLTVL.

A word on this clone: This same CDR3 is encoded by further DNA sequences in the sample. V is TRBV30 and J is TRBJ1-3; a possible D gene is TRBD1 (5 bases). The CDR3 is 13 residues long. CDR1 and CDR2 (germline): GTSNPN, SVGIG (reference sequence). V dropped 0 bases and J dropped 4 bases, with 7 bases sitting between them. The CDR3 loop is CAWSVPGGNTIYF. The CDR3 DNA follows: TGTGCCTGGAGTGTCCCAGGGGGAAACACCATATATTTT.

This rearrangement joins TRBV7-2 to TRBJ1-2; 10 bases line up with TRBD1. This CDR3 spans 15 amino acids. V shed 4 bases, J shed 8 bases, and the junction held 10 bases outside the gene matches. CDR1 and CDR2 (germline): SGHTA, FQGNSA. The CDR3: CASSSIWGTGEGYTF. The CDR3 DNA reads TGTGCCAGCAGCTCCATTTGGGGGACAGGGGAAGGCTACACCTTC.